This T cell receptor beta chain was profiled in a study of cytomegalovirus exposure and HLA in healthy donors. Trimming took off 3 bases at V and 3 bases at J, with 12 bases between the two ends. The CDR3 runs to 14 residues. Germline loops: CDR1 SGDLS, CDR2 YYNGEE. The PCR used 60 Vbeta and 13 Jbeta primers. Libraries were prepared by immunoSEQ multiplex PCR; TCRdb keeps only in-frame clonotypes and omits some of them. Here the sample spans 95,000 to 110,000 clones, over 65% being singletons. General study findings and limits: By a later analysis, the bulk of CMV-associated TCR beta chains appeared HLA-restricted.

A word on this clone: The antigen is undetermined.

The TCR originated in a woman aged 40 to 50 in good health and CMV-seronegative. The sequenced material came from PBMCs. The V gene is TRBV9, the J gene TRBJ1-2, with a possible D match to TRBD1 (5 bases). The CDR3 loop reads CASSDGIRDYGYTF. The CDR3 bases are TGTGCCAGCAGCGATGGCATCAGGGACTATGGCTACACCTTC.